The clone carrying this T cell receptor (beta chain) was seen a handful of times. Its antigen is not known. This record belongs to a study of vaccination and CD4 T cells after COVID-19. On the study more broadly: Convalescents were six males and four females, two of them Hispanic. Overlapping spike peptides from SARS-CoV-2, HCoV-NL63, HCoV-OC43 and HCoV-229E served to stimulate the cells. A vaccine, either BNT162b2 or mRNA-1273, was given to participants in two doses.

The Oncomine TCR Beta short-read assay was applied to DNA of cultured CD4+ T cells. Using the QIAamp micro DNA kit, genomic DNA was extracted from the CD4+ T cells that had been cultured. One entry per CDR3 protein results from TCRdb running MiXCR on the PCR reads. Among about 14,000 distinct CDR3 sequences listed, around half were seen once. Treatment indicated: approximately nine-day PBMC culture with coronavirus spike peptide pools or control peptides (ViraFEST assay). Germline V lookup: CDR1 SEHNR, CDR2 FQNEAQ (reference sequence). The CDR3 has 13 residues. Trimming cost V 4 bases and J 4 bases, with 9 bases left between them.

The specimen was CD4+ T cells from blood, cultured in vitro. The rearrangement links TRBV7-9 to TRBJ2-3; D ambiguous. The TCR was taken from a human donor who had recovered from COVID-19. Here the CDR3 DNA reads TGTGCCAGCAGCTCCGCTCCGTCAGATACGCAGTATTTT. It specifies CASSSAPSDTQYF.